This TCR beta chain is drawn from a study of a mutant IDH1 vaccine in newly diagnosed glioma. In this sample, this clone turned up once. As yet, its antigen is unknown. Assay: immunoSEQ multiplex PCR; the TCRdb copy retains only in-frame clones and omits some. The sample lists about 130,000 clones, roughly 75% occurring once. Time point given: week 11, during vaccination. Every vaccination contained 300 ug of the mutant IDH1 20-mer peptide and was paired with topical imiquimod. The sequence came from a man in his forties with glioma. Here the sequenced sample was PBMCs, taken from a glioma patient whose treatment included an IDH1 peptide vaccine.

CDR3 amino acids: CASSLLRDYEKLFF. In nucleotides, the CDR3 is TGTGCCAGCAGCTTACTGAGGGATTATGAAAAACTGTTTTTT. This rearrangement joins TRBV7-9 to TRBJ1-4; no reliable D call. In germline, CDR1 is SEHNR, CDR2 FQNEAQ (reference sequence). The V end was cut by 2 bases, the J end by 6 bases, with 10 bases between. The CDR3 extends over 14 amino acids.